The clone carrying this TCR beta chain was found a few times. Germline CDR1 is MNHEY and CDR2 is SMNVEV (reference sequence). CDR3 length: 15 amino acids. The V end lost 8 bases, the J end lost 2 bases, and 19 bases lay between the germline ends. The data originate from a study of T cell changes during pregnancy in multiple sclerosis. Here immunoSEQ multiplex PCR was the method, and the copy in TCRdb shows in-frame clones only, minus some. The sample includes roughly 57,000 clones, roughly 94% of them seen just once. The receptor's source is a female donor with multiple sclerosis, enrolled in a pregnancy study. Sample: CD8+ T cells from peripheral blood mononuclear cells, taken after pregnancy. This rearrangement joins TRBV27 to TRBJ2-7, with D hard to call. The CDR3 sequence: CASSTGQKSTYEQYF. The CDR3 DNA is TGTGCCAGCTCCACTGGGCAGAAATCAACCTACGAGCAGTACTTC.